Following are 29 T cell receptor beta chains from one sample sequenced in a study of somatic mutations in cytotoxic T cells in rheumatoid arthritis. This table comes from immunoSEQ multiplex PCR, and its TCRdb copy is limited to in-frame clones, with some not included. The repertoire holds 9,500 to 13,000 clones, about 69% seen once, with roughly two fifths in the top ten. The sequenced sample consisted of CD8+ T cells sorted from blood. The receptor set was obtained from an adult with rheumatoid arthritis.

In its sample, this clone was seen once. The rearrangement uses TRBV9 and TRBJ2-1; D unresolved. V lost 0 bases, J lost 7 bases, and 14 bases lay in between. CDR1 and CDR2 (germline): SGDLS, YYNGEE. This CDR3 is built from 15 residues. CDR3: CASSVGVVPKNEQFF. As DNA, the CDR3 is TGTGCCAGCAGCGTAGGTGTAGTTCCCAAAAATGAGCAGTTCTTC.

CDR3 residues: CASSLPPLLMNTEAFF. Here the CDR3 DNA reads TGTGCCAGCAGTCTACCCCCACTTCTTATGAACACTGAAGCTTTCTTT. The rearrangement uses TRBV28 and TRBJ1-1; no definite D call. V was cut by 5 bases and J by 0 bases, with 16 bases left in between. Germline V gives CDR1 MDHEN, CDR2 SYDVKM. The CDR3 totals 16 residues.

V is TRBV28 and J is TRBJ2-7; TRBD1 agrees at 7 bases. The ends lost 3 bases at V and 7 bases at J; junction bases unmatched: 9. Germline V gives CDR1 MDHEN, CDR2 SYDVKM. The CDR3 is 14 residues long. In DNA, the CDR3 is TGTGCCAGCAGTTTCGTAGGGGGCTCGGAGGAGCAGTACTTC. It specifies CASSFVGGSEEQYF. The variable domain in full, with the rest retrieved from reference TRBV28 and TRBJ2-7, is DVKVTQSSRYLVKRTGEKVFLECVQDMDHENMFWYRQDPGLGLRLIYFSYDVKMKEKGDIPEGYSVSREKKERFSLILESASTNQTSMYLCASSFVGGSEEQYFGPGTRLTVT.

The chain is built from TRBV6-1 and TRBJ2-1, with TRBD2 matching over 9 bases. Germline-derived CDR1 and CDR2 are MNHNS and SASEGT. The ends lost 9 bases at V and 10 bases at J; junction bases unmatched: 16. This CDR3 is 15 amino acids long. In DNA, the CDR3 is TGTGCCAGTTCTTTCAGCGGGGGGACCGAAGGCGAGCAGTTCTTC. It yields the protein CASSFSGGTEGEQFF.

The chain combines TRBV19 with TRBJ1-2, with unresolved D. V lost 5 bases to trimming and J lost 8 bases, with 9 bases between them. This CDR3 is built from 11 residues. Per the germline V gene, CDR1 is LNHDA and CDR2 is SQIVND (reference sequence). The CDR3 reads CASSQVDGYTF. The CDR3 DNA reads TGTGCCAGTAGTCAGGTCGACGGCTACACCTTC. The variable domain in full, completed from reference TRBV19 and TRBJ1-2, reads DGGITQSPKYLFRKEGQNVTLSCEQNLNHDAMYWYRQDPGQGLRLIYYSQIVNDFQKGDIAEGYSVSREKKESFPLTVTSAQKNPTAFYLCASSQVDGYTFGSGTRLTVV.

V usage is TRBV28 and J usage is TRBJ2-5; a possible D gene is TRBD2 (6 bases). Germline CDR1 is MDHEN and CDR2 is SYDVKM. CDR3 length equals 17 residues. V was trimmed by 6 bases and J by 2 bases, leaving 22 bases between them. The CDR3, as DNA: TGTGCCAGCAGACCCCGTACCCCGGGGAGGCGGCAAGAGACCCAGTACTTC. Its protein product is CASRPRTPGRRQETQYF. Full variable domain (outside the CDR3, taken from reference TRBV28 and TRBJ2-5): DVKVTQSSRYLVKRTGEKVFLECVQDMDHENMFWYRQDPGLGLRLIYFSYDVKMKEKGDIPEGYSVSREKKERFSLILESASTNQTSMYLCASRPRTPGRRQETQYFGPGTRLLVL.

V usage is TRBV9 and J usage is TRBJ1-2; the D gene is possibly TRBD1 (6 bases). The germline CDR1 and CDR2 sequences are SGDLS and YYNGEE. The CDR3 has 16 residues. Trimming removed 4 bases from V and 7 bases from J, with 23 bases in between. The CDR3 loop reads CASSPTQSQQGFGYTF. The CDR3, as DNA: TGTGCCAGCAGCCCAACCCAGTCCCAACAGGGCTTTGGCTACACCTTC.

The chain is built from TRBV28 and TRBJ1-2; possibly TRBD1 for D (6 bases). Trimming shortened V by 3 bases and J by 4 bases, and 12 bases separated the two germline ends. The V gene's germline CDR1 is MDHEN and CDR2 SYDVKM. There are 14 residues in the CDR3. The CDR3 reads CASSLMRGFYGYTF. CDR3 DNA sequence: TGTGCCAGCAGTTTGATGAGGGGGTTCTATGGCTACACCTTC.

The chain has TRBV6-1 and TRBJ1-1, with D possibly being TRBD1 (5 bases). V lost 2 bases, J lost 5 bases, and 12 bases lay in between. CDR3 size: 14 residues. CDR1 and CDR2 from the germline V gene are MNHNS and SASEGT. CDR3: CASSENRYGTEAFF. CDR3 nucleotide sequence: TGTGCCAGCAGTGAAAACAGGTATGGAACTGAAGCTTTCTTT.

This clone came up a few times. The J gene is TRBJ2-3, the V gene TRBV9, with a tentative D call TRBD1 (7 bases). Trimming took off 3 bases at V and 1 base at J, with 15 bases between the two ends. The CDR3 contains 16 residues. Germline V gene data show CDR1 as SGDLS and CDR2 as YYNGEE. The CDR3 DNA is TGTGCCAGCAGCGACTCAGGGGGGATGGGCACAGATACGCAGTATTTT. It yields the protein CASSDSGGMGTDTQYF.

The rearrangement links TRBV7-9 to TRBJ1-4; TRBD1 might be the D (6 bases). V was trimmed by 5 bases and J by 7 bases, leaving 17 bases between them. The CDR3 is 15 amino acids. The germline CDR1 and CDR2 sequences are SEHNR and FQNEAQ (reference sequence). DNA for the CDR3: TGTGCCAGCAGCCCCCACGGGGGCATCGGTGAAAAACTGTTTTTT. Translated, it gives CASSPHGGIGEKLFF. Full variable domain (outside the CDR3, taken from reference TRBV7-9 and TRBJ1-4): DTGVSQNPRHKITKRGQNVTFRCDPISEHNRLYWYRQTLGQGPEFLTYFQNEAQLEKSRLLSDRFSAERPKGSFSTLEIQRTEQGDSAMYLCASSPHGGIGEKLFFGSGTQLSVL.

This clone was observed a few times. The V and J genes are TRBV10-3 and TRBJ1-1, with a possible D match to TRBD1 (5 bases). V lost 6 bases, J lost 6 bases, and 11 bases lay in between. CDR1 and CDR2 (germline): ENHRY, SYGVKD. There are 12 residues in the CDR3. The DNA of the CDR3 is TGTGCCATCAGCCCGGACATTTCTGAAGCTTTCTTT. Translating gives CAISPDISEAFF.

The rearrangement links TRBV11-3 to TRBJ1-3; no definite D call. Trimming removed 0 bases at V and 3 bases at J, with 6 bases between. CDR1 is SGHNT and CDR2 is YENEEA in the germline V gene. The CDR3 extends over 14 amino acids. CDR3 sequence: CASSLDGFGNTIYF. For the CDR3, the DNA is TGTGCCAGCAGCTTAGATGGTTTTGGAAACACCATATATTTT.

This clone was counted between two and nine times. This chain connects TRBV6-1 to TRBJ1-5, with TRBD1 matching over 9 bases. After removal of 1 base from V and 2 bases from J, the junction contained 3 bases not matched to a gene. The CDR3 is 16 residues long. Germline CDR1 is MNHNS and CDR2 is SASEGT. CDR3 loop: CASSEEQGAGNQPQHF. In DNA, the CDR3 is TGTGCCAGCAGTGAAGAACAGGGGGCCGGCAATCAGCCCCAGCATTTT.

V usage is TRBV2 and J usage is TRBJ2-7; D gene unclear. Germline lookup yields CDR1 SNHLY and CDR2 FYNNEI. Trimming took off 1 base at V and 1 base at J, with 11 bases between the two ends. There are 15 residues in the CDR3. DNA of the CDR3: TGTGCCAGCAGTGAAGAGGTCCCAGATTCCTACGAGCAGTACTTC. Translated: CASSEEVPDSYEQYF.

The J gene is TRBJ2-1, the V gene TRBV2; 8 nucleotides agree with TRBD1. The ends lost 6 bases at V and 5 bases at J; junction bases unmatched: 9. From germline, CDR1 is SNHLY and CDR2 FYNNEI. This CDR3 is built from 15 residues. DNA of the CDR3: TGTGCCAGCAGCCCCGGACAGGGCACCAACAATGAGCAGTTCTTC. Protein product: CASSPGQGTNNEQFF.

The chain has TRBV5-4 and TRBJ2-1; TRBD1 is a possible D gene (7 bases). Germline V lookup: CDR1 SGHNT, CDR2 YYREEE (reference sequence). This CDR3 region has 17 residues. V was cut by 0 bases and J by 0 bases, with 13 bases left in between. This CDR3 reads CASSLEEGALSYNEQFF. The CDR3 DNA sequence: TGTGCCAGCAGCTTGGAGGAGGGGGCACTCTCCTACAATGAGCAGTTCTTC.

This rearrangement joins TRBV30 to TRBJ1-3; D remains unclear. CDR1 is GTSNPN, CDR2 SVGIG, per germline (reference sequence). This CDR3 has 14 amino acids. V was trimmed by 0 bases and J by 0 bases, leaving 6 bases between them. Written as DNA, the CDR3 is TGTGCCTGGAGTGTATATAGCTCTGGAAACACCATATATTTT. It codes for CAWSVYSSGNTIYF.

This clone has more than one count but fewer than ten. The chain joins TRBV5-4 to TRBJ2-7; no definite D call. This CDR3 is built from 14 residues. V lost 0 bases and J lost 2, with 9 bases in between. Germline loops: CDR1 SGHNT, CDR2 YYREEE (reference sequence). The CDR3 loop is CASSLDLSPYEQYF. In DNA, the CDR3 is TGTGCCAGCAGCTTGGATTTGAGTCCCTACGAGCAGTACTTC. The complete variable domain, with remaining parts taken from reference TRBV5-4 and TRBJ2-7, reads ETGVTQSPTHLIKTRGQQVTLRCSSQSGHNTVSWYQQALGQGPQFIFQYYREEENGRGNFPPRFSGLQFPNYSSELNVNALELDDSALYLCASSLDLSPYEQYFGPGTRLTVT.

The rearrangement joins TRBV5-5 to TRBJ1-1, with D possibly matching TRBD1 (6 bases). CDR1 is SGHKS, CDR2 YYEKEE, per germline (reference sequence). The CDR3 totals 19 residues. V lost 0 bases and J 0 bases, leaving 21 bases between the germline ends. CDR3 in DNA: TGTGCCAGCAGCTTGGACCGACAGGCCCTACTTAAAATGAACACTGAAGCTTTCTTT. Translated: CASSLDRQALLKMNTEAFF.

V and J are TRBV27 and TRBJ1-1, with TRBD1 as a possible D gene (5 bases). Germline V gene sequence: CDR1 MNHEY, CDR2 SMNVEV (reference sequence). With 6 bases removed from V and 3 bases from J, the gap between germline ends came to 11 bases. There are 13 residues in the CDR3. CDR3 residues: CASRDLGDTEAFF. The CDR3 DNA sequence: TGTGCCAGCAGGGATTTAGGGGACACTGAAGCTTTCTTT.

The chain has TRBV4-2 and TRBJ2-3; 9 positions match TRBD2. After removal of 0 bases from V and 11 bases from J, the junction contained 9 bases not matched to a gene. The CDR3 is 15 amino acids. Looked up from germline, CDR1 is LGHNA and CDR2 is YNFKEQ. The CDR3 region has the DNA TGTGCCAGCAGCCAAGAGTTGGGAGGGACTAGCTTGCAGTATTTT. Protein product: CASSQELGGTSLQYF.

This clone was observed a single time. The rearrangement joins TRBV6-1 to TRBJ1-5; the D is unclear. The CDR3 totals 17 residues. The V and J ends lost 3 bases and 0 bases respectively, with 15 bases between them. CDR1 is MNHNS and CDR2 is SASEGT in the germline V gene. CDR3 amino acids: CASSEGRTSYSNQPQHF. In nucleotides, the CDR3 is TGTGCCAGCAGTGAGGGCAGAACTTCTTATAGCAATCAGCCCCAGCATTTT.

The chain employs TRBV27 and TRBJ2-3; D perhaps matches TRBD2 (5 bases). The germline V gene has CDR1 MNHEY and CDR2 SMNVEV (reference sequence). Trimming removed 5 bases from V and 4 bases from J, with 16 bases in between. The CDR3 has 15 amino acids. CDR3: CASSPLDGVADTQYF. The DNA of the CDR3 is TGTGCCAGCAGTCCCCTTGACGGGGTCGCAGATACGCAGTATTTT.

This clone was counted only a few times. The chain carries TRBV4-2 and TRBJ2-7, with 9 bases aligning to TRBD1. The V gene end was trimmed by 0 bases and the J gene end by 5 bases; junction bases not matched to a gene: 5. The length of the CDR3 is 15 residues. Looked up from germline, CDR1 is LGHNA and CDR2 is YNFKEQ. CDR3 in amino acids: CASSQEGQGYDEQYF. CDR3 nucleotide sequence: TGTGCCAGCAGCCAAGAGGGACAGGGCTACGACGAGCAGTACTTC.

This clone came up a few times. This chain joins TRBV13 and TRBJ2-7; 10 bases are a match to TRBD2. Germline CDR1 and CDR2: PRHDT and FYEKMQ (reference sequence). The CDR3 runs 14 residues. J gave up 6 bases and V 2 bases, and 4 bases lay outside the gene matches. CDR3 bases: TGTGCCAGCAGCTTAATGCTAGCGGGGGTCGAGCAGTACTTC. As protein: CASSLMLAGVEQYF.

This clone is labeled as large (0.1 to 1%). In nucleotides, the CDR3 is TGTGCCAGCAGCTACGCCGGGACAGGGGATCATGAGCAGTTCTTC. Translation: CASSYAGTGDHEQFF. This chain links TRBV13 with TRBJ2-1; 10 nucleotides line up with TRBD1. The germline CDR1 and CDR2 sequences are PRHDT and FYEKMQ (reference sequence). This CDR3 has 15 amino acids. The trim removed 4 bases at V and 8 bases at J, leaving 8 bases unmatched.

This CDR3 is CASSGGQGQPSTDTQYF. CDR3 coding DNA: TGTGCCAGCAGTGGTGGCCAGGGACAGCCGAGCACAGATACGCAGTATTTT. The chain employs TRBV28 and TRBJ2-3; TRBD1 aligns across 7 bases. The CDR3 has 17 residues. V shed 5 bases, J shed 0 bases, and the junction held 11 bases outside the gene matches. The germline CDR1 and CDR2 sequences are MDHEN and SYDVKM. Using reference TRBV28 and TRBJ2-3 for the parts outside the CDR3, the full variable domain is DVKVTQSSRYLVKRTGEKVFLECVQDMDHENMFWYRQDPGLGLRLIYFSYDVKMKEKGDIPEGYSVSREKKERFSLILESASTNQTSMYLCASSGGQGQPSTDTQYFGPGTRLTVL.

This rearrangement joins TRBV6-5 to TRBJ1-3, with no clear D. V was shortened by 2 bases and J by 0 bases, with 11 bases between the two germline ends. The germline CDR1 and CDR2 sequences are MNHEY and SVGAGI. CDR3 size: 16 residues. Here the CDR3 reads CASSYGSTSSGNTIYF. As DNA, the CDR3 is TGTGCCAGCAGTTACGGGAGCACTAGCTCTGGAAACACCATATATTTT.